This T cell receptor (beta chain) was documented in a study of cytomegalovirus exposure and HLA in healthy donors (dated by TCRdb to the late 2010s). As for the study more broadly: An earlier analysis of approximately 640 of the donors reported approximately 300 Gb of sequence data and about 100 million unique TCR beta sequences from about 200 million T cells. Class I and class II HLA loci were covered by the typing at four-digit resolution. Rather than drawing on any new phenotypic data, the later analysis identified candidate immune exposures from TCR beta sequences and the way those sequences occurred across donors. An earlier analysis of 587 of the donors used high-throughput TCR beta sequencing to judge whether each TCR beta V gene segment behaved as functional or pseudogenic. Of the 300 to 500 genotyped donors, 65% to 90% were placed in the genetic ancestry cluster associated with self-reported Caucasian donors. All discovery cohort repertoires had been generated using a single sequencing platform. Donor age, sex, ethnicity and CMV serostatus were compiled together with the repertoire data. The number of donors typed differed by locus, with about 629-630 for A, B, C, DRB1 and DQB1, roughly 550 for DQA1, under 610 for DPA1, and about 450 for DPB1. The aim of the study was to test whether cataloging public T cell receptors could identify signatures of past pathogen exposure. In a later genetic analysis, genome-wide SNP genotypes for about 65% of the roughly 700 donors were used, and that subset was treated as a discovery cohort. The study combined high-throughput TCR immunosequencing, statistical association of individual TCRs with disease status, and machine learning to predict cytomegalovirus infection status. Along with the approximately 700-subject first cohort, a separate validation cohort of roughly 110 different subjects was used. The T cell repertoires of several hundred subjects were profiled by immunosequencing and related to cytomegalovirus serostatus. Among around 400 genotyped donors of the cohort, an average of approximately 250,000 unique TCR beta nucleotide sequences were sequenced per donor, roughly 18% of them non-productive. In a later analysis, previously published TCR beta repertoires from 666 donors were re-analyzed and high-resolution HLA genotyping was added so that TCR occurrence patterns could be studied. Because of strong linkage in the cohort, 4 to 6 DR-DQ haplotypes were treated as single units for association and clustering. Roughly 300 gigabases of sequencing data and around 80 million unique TCR sequences made up an early release that covered over 550 HLA-typed donors. General study outcomes and caveats: Cytomegalovirus status was reported to be diagnosed by the classifier with high specificity and sensitivity in both the original and validation cohorts. In a later analysis, HLA-associated TCR beta chains showed more clonal expansion and lower generation probabilities than non-associated chains that were equally common. The study listed around 160 TCR beta chains as associated with cytomegalovirus. Roughly 17 rarely observed V segments, including chromosome 9 orphons, were excluded from the earlier analysis of 550 to 700 of the donors because counts were too low. When HLA alleles, especially DR and DQ, strongly co-occurred, attributing TCR associations to individual alleles was difficult. According to the authors, the approach could potentially be generalized to other disease states and immunological phenotypes. Three of the identified cytomegalovirus-associated TCR beta chains were confirmed in vitro to be specific for cytomegalovirus antigens. HLA typing was unavailable for some donors at each locus, so association tests used only the typed subset. In a later analysis, TCR association rates were found to vary across HLA loci, with the most associated TCRs seen for DRB1 alleles and the fewest for HLA-C alleles. According to a later analysis, parvovirus B19, influenza, CMV and Epstein-Barr virus appeared linked to several top co-occurrence clusters. An association between a missense DCLRE1C variant and V-gene and J-gene trimming of TCR beta chains was found in a later genetic analysis and replicated in an independent cohort. An earlier analysis of around 500 of the donors showed that most TCR beta V segments appeared in productive rearrangements either about 87% or about 30% of the time, which broadly matched IMGT annotations. Correlated functional status among segregating V segments might reflect linkage disequilibrium, but an unknown experimental factor could not be ruled out. The only immune exposure information available for the cohort was CMV serostatus. According to a later genetic analysis, donors in an Asian-associated ancestry cluster had fewer N-insertions in productive TCRs than the approximately 700-donor mean. A cluster of highly shared sequence variants was judged likely to represent a technical artifact of the sequencing pipeline. Sequencing depth was assumed to be roughly uniform across donors in the presence/absence analyses, though that assumption may not hold. Most TCR sequences were seen in very few donors, while some public TCRs were found in many individuals. In a later analysis, some 18,000 TCR beta sequences were associated with specific HLA alleles at a false discovery rate of 0.05. A later analysis found that most CMV-associated TCR beta chains appeared HLA-restricted, with HLA associations seemingly driven largely by CMV exposure. A further reported finding was that TCR beta sequences accurately predicted the HLA-A and HLA-B alleles for most subjects in the first cohort. In this cohort, only TCR beta chains were sequenced, and detectable features were limited by the absence of alpha or paired-chain data.

Library generation was performed with the immunoSEQ multiplex PCR assay. For the multiplex PCR, a mixture combining 60 forward primers for TCR Vbeta segments and 13 reverse primers for TCR Jbeta segments was used. The CDR3 region of rearranged TCR beta genes was amplified from genomic DNA by a multiplex PCR assay. The Illumina HiSeq System was used to sequence the amplified TCR beta libraries as 87-base-pair reads. The study's processing was this. Across the 500 to 850 repertoires, a later analysis counted some 80 million unique TCR beta chains, 9.5 million to 13 million of which were shared by at least two donors. Raw reads were error-corrected and collapsed into unique sequences with a nearest-neighbor algorithm that merged closely related sequences to remove PCR and sequencing errors. Alignment of CDR3 sequences to IMGT reference sequences was used to assign V, D and J gene segments. For a sequence to be retained, a match of at least six nucleotides was required to both a V gene segment and a J gene segment. Rearrangements were called productive when the CDR3 lacked stop codons and stayed in frame with V and J; all others were non-productive. CDR3 was defined according to IMGT convention as the region running from the second conserved V-encoded cysteine to the conserved J-encoded phenylalanine. Sequences without an unambiguous match to a single V gene segment were excluded from the earlier analysis of approximately 600 of the donors. An earlier analysis of some 500 of the donors classified V segments as functional when productive rearrangements were above 56.7% and as segregating when the standard deviation between donors was above 5%. A statistical classification framework was built to diagnose cytomegalovirus status from the catalog of TCR beta chain sequences. V and J gene assignment, in a later analysis, came from comparing TCR nucleotide sequences with IMGT/GENE-DB human TR gene sequences. In a later analysis, CDR3 sequences and most-parsimonious VDJ recombination scenarios were assigned using the TCRdist pipeline. In a later analysis, each TCR beta chain was defined by its CDR3 amino acid sequence together with its V-gene family, and reads without a unique V-gene family were excluded. In a later analysis, around 650 highly shared, low-generation-probability nucleotide sequences were removed to address suspected cross-contamination and a sequencing artifact. In a later analysis, a clonal expansion index for each public chain was calculated from normalized within-repertoire ranks of inferred template counts. In a later analysis, generation probabilities were computed using a VDJ recombination model fitted to out-of-frame rearrangements, and the results were checked against IGoR. In a later analysis, hypergeometric tests were used to score TCR-TCR, TCR-HLA and TCR-CMV co-occurrence, with a repertoire-size bias correction applied to TCR pairs. In a later analysis, false discovery rates were estimated by permuting HLA or CMV assignments 20 times. In a later analysis, co-occurring TCRs were grouped using DBSCAN, and TCRdist sequence similarity was added for clustering within HLA-allele-positive subsets. For co-occurrence clustering, repertoires with fewer than 30,000 or more than 120,000 public chains were excluded, along with a handful of repertoires with anomalous nucleotide sharing. The clones in this table, taken by TCRdb from immuneACCESS, are in-frame only. Not every clone is retained; where verified, under half of the shortfall comes from an unresolved V gene, and the cause of the rest is unknown. For V, J and clone size, that table is used; D and trimming come from the DNA. The sample table shows roughly 120,000 clones, and approximately 80% are seen once. The top ten clonotypes cover about 2.6% of the sample.

Comments on this clone: Its antigen has not been determined. The input lacks base qualities; no much larger clone sits a single base away.

The cohort comprised fewer than 750 healthy bone marrow donors. At the time of sampling, every cohort member was nominally healthy, though immune exposures that went unrecorded were likely present. The donor tested CMV seropositive, placing the donor among the 289 seropositive members of the cohort. Every donor gave a peripheral blood sample, and the peripheral blood mononuclear cells from that sample were used for TCR beta sequencing. The Qiagen DNeasy Blood Extraction Kit was used to extract genomic DNA from the blood cell samples. The sequence came from a woman aged 40 to 50 in good health and CMV-seropositive. Sequenced material: PBMCs.

The encoded CDR3 is CASSSKTSGRGVETQYF. The nucleotide sequence reads TGCGCCAGCAGCTCGAAGACTAGCGGGAGGGGTGTGGAGACCCAGTACTTC. The rearrangement combines TRBV5-1 with TRBJ2-5, with TRBD2 matching 14 junction bases. For this chain, trimming is 3 bases at the V end and 5 bases at the J end, and the number of junction bases without a gene match is 9. Spanning cysteine to phenylalanine, the CDR3 consists of 17 amino acids. The read is trimmed to its CDR3 DNA, 51 bases read in frame from base 1. CDR1 and CDR2 were assigned from the germline V gene as SGHRS and YFSETQ. This CDR3, with the reference TRBV5-1 and TRBJ2-5 proteins standing in past its ends, gives the full variable domain KAGVTQTPRYLIKTRGQQVTLSCSPISGHRSVSWYQQTPGQGLQFLFEYFSETQRNKGNFPGRFSGRQFSNSRSEMNVSTLELGDSALYLCASSSKTSGRGVETQYFGPGTRLLVL.